The 27 T cell receptor beta chains given below trace back to one sample, sequenced in a study of CD8 T cells in Susac syndrome. When the RNA was reverse transcribed, random hexamers were used with an input of roughly 0.45 to 1 ug. MiXCR, applied by TCRdb to the immunoSEQ multiplex PCR reads, yields one record per CDR3 protein. This sample has around 190,000 distinct CDR3 sequences, with approximately 94% found just once. What was sequenced was CD4+ T cells from PBMCs. Receptor source: a human donor in good health.

This clonotype was detected once. The V gene is TRBV12-3 or TRBV12-4, the J gene TRBJ2-1; D perhaps matches TRBD1 (5 bases). Trimming took 6 bases from V and 6 from J, leaving 9 bases between them. This CDR3 region has 12 residues. CDR3 amino acids: CASSRAGNEQFF. The CDR3 nucleotides are TGTGCCAGCAGCAGGGCTGGCAATGAGCAGTTCTTC.

The CDR3 DNA is TGCAGTGCACGGACGGCGACTTCTAGCACAGATACGCAGTATTTT. Residues: CSARTATSSTDTQYF. The V and J genes are TRBV20-1 and TRBJ2-3; no firm D call. The CDR3 runs 15 residues. Germline CDR1 and CDR2: DFQATT and SNEGSKA (reference sequence). V was pared by 6 bases and J by 0 bases, with 16 bases between.

V gene TRBV29-1 combines with J gene TRBJ1-1; TRBD1 matches at 7 bases. CDR3 length: 13 amino acids. Germline trimming cut 5 bases from V and 1 base from J; bases unmatched to any gene: 4. CDR1 and CDR2 from the germline V gene are SQVTM and ANQGSEA. The CDR3 reads CSVSGGANTEAFF. The CDR3 DNA sequence: TGCAGCGTTTCAGGGGGAGCGAACACTGAAGCTTTCTTT.

V and J are TRBV7-7 and TRBJ2-5; possibly TRBD2 for D (6 bases). The CDR3 loop spans 16 amino acids. V dropped 0 bases and J dropped 4 bases, with 15 bases sitting between them. Germline V CDR1 and CDR2: SSHAT, FNYEAQ (reference sequence). The CDR3 nucleotides are TGTGCCAGCAGCTTAGCGCTCGGGGGTTACGGAGAGACCCAGTACTTC. Residues: CASSLALGGYGETQYF.

V and J are TRBV6-2 or TRBV6-3 and TRBJ2-3; a weak D match, TRBD1 (5 bases). With 7 bases removed from V and 4 bases from J, the gap between germline ends came to 15 bases. Germline assignment: CDR1 MNHEY and CDR2 SVGEGT. The CDR3 has 14 residues. The CDR3 nucleotides are TGTGCCAGCACAAAAACCAGGGTCGCAGATACGCAGTATTTT. Translation gives CASTKTRVADTQYF.

The chain employs TRBV7-6 and TRBJ1-5; D call uncertain. Germline CDR1 SGHVS, CDR2 FNYEAQ. The V gene lost 3 bases and the J gene lost 0 bases, with 9 bases spanning the gap. The CDR3 loop spans 15 amino acids. CDR3 sequence reads: CASSLYGNSNQPQHF. CDR3 nucleotides: TGTGCCAGCAGCTTGTACGGGAATAGCAATCAGCCCCAGCATTTT.

The V gene is TRBV20-1, the J gene TRBJ1-5; D is unclear. Trimming left V 0 bases short and J 1 base short, with 16 bases between. The CDR3 runs 17 residues. Germline V CDR1 and CDR2: DFQATT, SNEGSKA (reference sequence). As DNA, the CDR3 is TGCAGTGCTAGAGATAACTGGGGAGTAGGGAGCAATCAGCCCCAGCATTTT. This encodes CSARDNWGVGSNQPQHF.

The rearrangement joins TRBV23-1 to TRBJ1-5; the D is unclear. TRBV23-1 is annotated as an ORF whose role is uncertain. This CDR3 is 14 amino acids long. V lost 2 bases and J 6 bases, leaving 11 bases between the germline ends. CDR3 in amino acids: CASSQRVLSQPQHF. The CDR3 DNA reads as TGCGCCAGCAGTCAAAGGGTTCTCAGTCAGCCCCAGCATTTT.

J is TRBJ2-5 and V is TRBV5-1; 10 nucleotides line up with TRBD2. Germline V CDR1 and CDR2: SGHRS, YFSETQ. CDR3 length equals 14 residues. V lost 7 bases, J lost 8 bases, and 11 bases stayed unmatched. As DNA, the CDR3 is TGCGCCAGCGGATTCGGACTAGCGGAGAACACCCAGTACTTC. As protein: CASGFGLAENTQYF.

The chain recombines TRBV27 with TRBJ2-7; maybe TRBD2 (5 bases). Trimming shortened V by 1 base and J by 5 bases, and 9 bases separated the two germline ends. Germline CDR1 is MNHEY and CDR2 is SMNVEV (reference sequence). This CDR3 has 13 amino acids. The CDR3 region has the DNA TGTGCCAGCAGTTTATGGGAGATCGACGAGCAGTACTTC. Its translation: CASSLWEIDEQYF.

CDR3 region: CSAESGRTYEQYF. As DNA, the CDR3 is TGCAGCGCCGAGAGTGGCAGAACCTACGAGCAGTACTTC. This chain links TRBV29-1 with TRBJ2-7; D unclear. Germline CDR1 and CDR2: SQVTM and ANQGSEA. Trimming took off 7 bases at V and 2 bases at J, with 15 bases between the two ends. The CDR3 is made up of 13 amino acids.

This clonotype showed up just once. The chain is built from TRBV19 and TRBJ2-1, with TRBD1 matching over 10 bases. Germline trimming cut 6 bases from V and 1 base from J; bases unmatched to any gene: 3. Germline loops: CDR1 LNHDA, CDR2 SQIVND (reference sequence). The CDR3 length is 15 residues. CDR3 bases: TGTGCCAGTAGATGGGGACAGGGGTCCTACAATGAGCAGTTCTTC. Protein sequence: CASRWGQGSYNEQFF.

The rearrangement uses TRBV7-7 and TRBJ2-2; possibly TRBD2 for D (6 bases). There are 14 residues in the CDR3. Looked up from germline, CDR1 is SSHAT and CDR2 is FNYEAQ (reference sequence). CDR3 sequence (DNA): TGTACTAGCAGCTCCTACTCGAACACCGGGGAGCTGTTTTTT. This sequence encodes CTSSSYSNTGELFF.

The chain has TRBV15 and TRBJ2-7; 10 nucleotides line up with TRBD1. With 3 bases clipped from V and 1 base from J, the junction kept 3 bases outside the gene matches. The CDR3 spans 15 residues. Germline loops: CDR1 LNHNV, CDR2 YYDKDF (reference sequence). CDR3 bases: TGTGCCACCAGCAGGCCGGGACAGGGGTCCTACGAGCAGTACTTC. It encodes CATSRPGQGSYEQYF.

As DNA, the CDR3 is TGTGCCAGCAGACCAAAACCGGGACAGGGAGTTAAGACCCAGTACTTC. It is translated as CASRPKPGQGVKTQYF. This chain links TRBV28 with TRBJ2-5, with TRBD1 matching over 9 bases. V lost 6 bases, J lost 6 bases, and 14 bases stayed unmatched. Germline CDR1 is MDHEN and CDR2 is SYDVKM. The CDR3 contains 16 residues.

This chain uses TRBV20-1 with TRBJ2-1; TRBD2 matches 7 bases. Trimming took 4 bases from V and 0 from J; bases not matched to a gene: 9. The CDR3 covers 16 residues. Germline values: CDR1 DFQATT, CDR2 SNEGSKA (reference sequence). As DNA, the CDR3 is TGCAGTGCTATCCCCCTAGGCGGGAGCTCCTACAATGAGCAGTTCTTC. It encodes CSAIPLGGSSYNEQFF.

This rearrangement joins TRBV4-3 to TRBJ2-1; possibly TRBD2 for D (6 bases). V lost 2 bases, J lost 6 bases, and 17 bases lay in between. CDR3 length: 16 residues. The germline gives CDR1 LGHNA, CDR2 YSLEER. The CDR3 nucleotides read TGCGCCAGCAGCCAACGCGCGCAGAGGGAGGCCAATGAGCAGTTCTTC. Amino acid sequence: CASSQRAQREANEQFF.

This clonotype was picked up a small number of times. The chain carries TRBV27 and TRBJ2-1, with D possibly being TRBD2 (5 bases). CDR3 size: 13 residues. Germline V gene lookup returns CDR1 MNHEY and CDR2 SMNVEV (reference sequence). V shed 2 bases and J shed 6 bases, with 8 bases lying between them. CDR3 coding DNA: TGTGCCAGCAGTTTAGTACGGGGCAATGAGCAGTTCTTC. It specifies CASSLVRGNEQFF.

V is TRBV29-1 and J is TRBJ2-6, with 7 bases fitting TRBD1. The germline V gene has CDR1 SQVTM and CDR2 ANQGSEA. Trimming took 7 bases from V and 2 from J; bases not matched to a gene: 5. There are 14 residues in the CDR3. The CDR3 nucleotides read TGCAGCGCGACGCAGGGGGCTGGGGCCAACGTCCTGACTTTC. Translated: CSATQGAGANVLTF.

This clonotype is a singleton in its sample. The chain carries TRBV29-1 and TRBJ1-2; D might be TRBD1 (6 bases). The CDR3 loop spans 12 amino acids. The V end lost 6 bases, the J end lost 1 base, and 9 bases lay between the germline ends. Germline values: CDR1 SQVTM, CDR2 ANQGSEA. Here the CDR3 DNA reads TGCAGCGTCGTGGACAGTAACTATGGCTACACCTTC. Protein: CSVVDSNYGYTF.

This chain joins TRBV18 and TRBJ2-1, with TRBD2 identical over 12 bases. Germline V gives CDR1 KGHSH, CDR2 LQKENI. V was clipped by 3 bases and J by 1 base; unmatched bases: 4. The CDR3 covers 17 residues. In DNA form, the CDR3 reads TGTGCCAGCTCACCTTTGACTAGCGGGAGTTCCTACAATGAGCAGTTCTTC. Residues: CASSPLTSGSSYNEQFF.

V is TRBV29-1 and J is TRBJ2-4; the match to TRBD2 covers 10 bases. This CDR3 region has 14 residues. CDR1 and CDR2 from the germline V gene are SQVTM and ANQGSEA. V lost 4 bases and J lost 5; bases outside the gene matches: 5. The CDR3 region is CSVVGLAGENIQYF. CDR3 bases: TGCAGCGTTGTGGGGCTAGCGGGAGAAAACATTCAGTACTTC.

This sequence joins TRBV7-2 and TRBJ2-6; tentatively, D is TRBD1 (6 bases). V was clipped by 1 base and J by 2 bases, with 12 bases between them. Germline CDR1 reads SGHTA; CDR2 reads FQGNSA. The CDR3 totals 17 residues. In DNA form, the CDR3 reads TGTGCCAGCAGCTTAGTTTCGACAGGCACTGGGGCCAACGTCCTGACTTTC. Translating it yields CASSLVSTGTGANVLTF.

The rearrangement uses TRBV5-1 and TRBJ2-1; a possible D gene is TRBD2 (7 bases). V was shortened by 7 bases and J by 3 bases, with 11 bases between the two germline ends. The CDR3 contains 13 residues. Looked up from germline, CDR1 is SGHRS and CDR2 is YFSETQ. The CDR3 here is CASGGAGYNEQFF. DNA for the CDR3: TGCGCCAGCGGGGGGGCAGGCTACAATGAGCAGTTCTTC.

The table lists this clonotype with a count of one. This chain connects TRBV7-3 to TRBJ2-2, with 9 bases aligning to TRBD1. Trimming cost V 5 bases and J 5 bases; bases outside gene matches: 6. Germline-derived CDR1 and CDR2 are SGHTA and FQGTGA. CDR3 length: 15 residues. The CDR3 nucleotides are TGTGCCAGCAGCGTCGCGGACAGGGGAACCGGGGAGCTGTTTTTT. This codes for CASSVADRGTGELFF.

This clonotype was seen just once. The junction departs from germline at one end; a sequencing error may be responsible. V usage is TRBV7-7 and J usage is TRBJ2-7; D is unresolved. Germline V lookup: CDR1 SSHAT, CDR2 FNYEAQ (reference sequence). CDR3 length: 13 amino acids. CDR3 sequence reads: CASSPTPFYKQYF. The CDR3 DNA follows: TGTGCTAGCAGCCCCACTCCCTTCTACAAGCAGTACTTC.

The chain links TRBV20-1 to TRBJ1-5; 8 bases agree with TRBD1. CDR1 DFQATT and CDR2 SNEGSKA come from the germline V gene (reference sequence). The length of the CDR3 is 14 residues. After removal of 3 bases from V and 2 bases from J, the junction contained 3 bases not matched to a gene. The CDR3 here is CSASGQGGNQPQHF. DNA of the CDR3: TGCAGTGCTAGCGGACAGGGTGGCAATCAGCCCCAGCATTTT.